The 18 T cell receptor beta chains given below trace back to one sample, sequenced in a study of response to subunit inactivated influenza vaccine. In TCRdb, the RT-PCR reads were re-called with MiXCR into one record per CDR3 protein. The repertoire consists of 150,000 to 200,000 distinct CDR3 sequences, with approximately 12% occurring once and the leading ten covering about 29%. These same data were also listed under a study on T cells expressing NK-cell markers. That source notes: UMI-tagged 5'RACE template switching yielded the TCR beta cDNA.

Sequenced here: CD8+ T cells sorted from PBMCs, sampled roughly 12 days after vaccination. The receptors here all came from a man aged 45-65 years who received an inactivated influenza vaccine.

This clonotype was counted at least ten times. This chain uses TRBV29-1 with TRBJ2-5; TRBD1 aligns across 7 bases. Germline V CDR1 and CDR2: SQVTM, ANQGSEA. CDR3 length: 15 residues. V dropped 5 bases and J dropped 3; count of bases not matched to a gene: 12. The CDR3 sequence: CSVFPEDRIEETQYF. Here the CDR3 DNA reads TGCAGCGTTTTCCCCGAGGACAGGATAGAAGAGACCCAGTACTTC.

In this sample, this clonotype turned up a few times. The V call is TRBV7-2, the J call TRBJ1-1; D gene ambiguous. V was cut by 2 bases and J by 3 bases, with 7 bases left in between. Looked up from germline, CDR1 is SGHTA and CDR2 is FQGNSA. This CDR3 is 13 amino acids long. DNA for the CDR3: TGTGCCAGCAGCTTAAGCGGATACACTGAAGCTTTCTTT. This codes for CASSLSGYTEAFF.

There are a few counts of this clonotype. V is TRBV6-2 or TRBV6-3 and J is TRBJ2-7, with TRBD2 as a possible D gene (5 bases). CDR1 and CDR2 from the germline V gene are MNHEY and SVGEGT. Trimming removed 2 bases from V and 2 bases from J, with 10 bases in between. The CDR3 is 14 residues long. The DNA for the CDR3 is TGTGCCAGCAGTTACGGCGGGTGGACCTACGAGCAGTACTTC. Translation: CASSYGGWTYEQYF.

The chain carries TRBV6-2 or TRBV6-3 and TRBJ2-7; TRBD1 aligns across 9 bases. The CDR3 has 14 amino acids. Germline assignment: CDR1 MNHEY and CDR2 SVGEGT. With V trimmed by 7 bases and J by 3 bases, 7 bases remained unmatched. The DNA for the CDR3 is TGTGCCAGCATCACCCCGGGACAGGGCTACGAGCAGTACTTC. It is translated as CASITPGQGYEQYF.

The V gene is TRBV2, the J gene TRBJ2-5, with a weak D call TRBD2 (7 bases). V was trimmed by 3 bases and J by 1 base, leaving 18 bases between them. Per germline, CDR1 SNHLY and CDR2 FYNNEI. The CDR3 runs to 17 residues. For the CDR3, the DNA is TGTGCCAGCAGTGATGGGGTGCGGGGGCCGGTCCAAGAGACCCAGTACTTC. It translates to CASSDGVRGPVQETQYF.

This clonotype was counted only a few times. The rearrangement uses TRBV28 and TRBJ2-7; 9 bases agree with TRBD1. The CDR3 contains 17 residues. V lost 6 bases, J lost 0 bases, and 12 bases stayed unmatched. The germline V gene has CDR1 MDHEN and CDR2 SYDVKM. In DNA, the CDR3 is TGTGCCAGCAGAACTTATTCGGACAGGGGACCCTCCTACGAGCAGTACTTC. Translation: CASRTYSDRGPSYEQYF.

The rearrangement joins TRBV19 to TRBJ2-3; 9 nucleotides agree with TRBD2. V lost 2 bases, J lost 5 bases, and 14 bases stayed unmatched. CDR1 and CDR2 from the germline V gene are LNHDA and SQIVND (reference sequence). The CDR3 runs 18 residues. CDR3 amino acids: CASSIMGLALEEGDTQYF. In nucleotides, the CDR3 is TGTGCCAGTAGTATAATGGGACTAGCCCTAGAGGAAGGAGATACGCAGTATTTT.

This clonotype was seen a handful of times. The chain carries TRBV11-2 and TRBJ2-6; no firm D call. V lost 1 base to trimming and J lost 3 bases, with 7 bases between them. The germline CDR1 and CDR2 sequences are SGHAT and FQNNGV. There are 15 residues in the CDR3. CDR3 region: CASSLGRVGANVLTF. CDR3 sequence (DNA): TGTGCCAGCAGCTTAGGAAGGGTTGGGGCCAACGTCCTGACTTTC.

This clonotype turned up a few times. This chain joins TRBV2 and TRBJ2-7; perhaps TRBD1 as D (6 bases). The germline gives CDR1 SNHLY, CDR2 FYNNEI. The CDR3 spans 15 residues. V lost 0 bases to trimming and J lost 1 base, with 10 bases between them. CDR3 sequence reads: CASSEAGTLSYEQYF. As DNA, the CDR3 is TGTGCCAGCAGTGAAGCTGGGACACTATCCTACGAGCAGTACTTC. The variable domain in full, with the rest retrieved from reference TRBV2 and TRBJ2-7, is EPEVTQTPSHQVTQMGQEVILRCVPISNHLYFYWYRQILGQKVEFLVSFYNNEISEKSEIFDDQFSVERPDGSNFTLKIRSTKLEDSAMYFCASSEAGTLSYEQYFGPGTRLTVT.

The V call is TRBV9, the J call TRBJ2-1; 11 bases map to TRBD1. Germline lookup yields CDR1 SGDLS and CDR2 YYNGEE. After removal of 3 bases from V and 7 bases from J, the junction contained 12 bases not matched to a gene. This CDR3 is 17 amino acids long. Written as DNA, the CDR3 is TGTGCCAGCAGCGGAGGGACAGGGGGAGCCTTGGTGAATGAGCAGTTCTTC. Protein sequence: CASSGGTGGALVNEQFF.

The sample holds many counts of this clonotype. The chain links TRBV7-8 to TRBJ2-7; TRBD2 is a possible D gene (5 bases). The CDR3 is 15 amino acids. The V end lost 3 bases, the J end lost 1 base, and 13 bases lay between the germline ends. CDR1 SGHVS and CDR2 FQNEAQ come from the germline V gene. The DNA for the CDR3 is TGTGCCAGCAGCTTCGGCCTAGCAGAGTCCTACGAGCAGTACTTC. Translated, it gives CASSFGLAESYEQYF. Full variable domain (rest looked up from reference TRBV7-8 and TRBJ2-7): GAGVSQSPRYKVAKRGQDVALRCDPISGHVSLFWYQQALGQGPEFLTYFQNEAQLDKSGLPSDRFFAERPEGSVSTLKIQRTQQEDSAVYLCASSFGLAESYEQYFGPGTRLTVT.

This clonotype was observed a few times. The gene calls are TRBV4-2 and TRBJ2-7, with D hard to call. Germline V gives CDR1 LGHNA, CDR2 YNFKEQ. This CDR3 has 14 residues. V was clipped by 0 bases and J by 5 bases, with 11 bases between them. The DNA of the CDR3 is TGTGCCAGCAGCCAAGAAGTATCCCCCCACGAGCAGTACTTC. This translates into CASSQEVSPHEQYF.

There are a few counts of this clonotype. This rearrangement joins TRBV7-9 to TRBJ2-5, with D uncertain. Trimming shortened V by 1 base and J by 5 bases, and 14 bases separated the two germline ends. The CDR3 is 15 amino acids. Germline V gene sequence: CDR1 SEHNR, CDR2 FQNEAQ (reference sequence). The CDR3 is CASSLGDWTLETQYF. For the CDR3, the DNA is TGTGCCAGCAGCTTAGGAGACTGGACCCTCGAGACCCAGTACTTC.

This clonotype was recorded many times. CDR3 region: CASSQVLGTGYYEQYF. The CDR3, as DNA: TGCGCCAGCAGCCAAGTGCTGGGGACAGGGTACTACGAGCAGTACTTC. The V and J genes are TRBV4-1 and TRBJ2-7, with 9 bases identical to TRBD1. This CDR3 region has 16 residues. The V segment lost 1 base and the J segment 3 bases; nucleotides outside the gene matches: 7. CDR1 MGHRA and CDR2 YSYEKL come from the germline V gene.

This chain joins TRBV30 and TRBJ2-1; D is unresolved. V lost 2 bases and J lost 4, with 9 bases in between. The CDR3 contains 13 residues. Per the germline V gene, CDR1 is GTSNPN and CDR2 is SVGIG (reference sequence). The CDR3 sequence is CAWSPGWYNEQFF. The CDR3 DNA sequence: TGTGCCTGGAGTCCCGGTTGGTACAATGAGCAGTTCTTC.

Only a few counts were recorded for this clonotype. The chain carries TRBV12-3 or TRBV12-4 and TRBJ2-1; no reliable D call. This CDR3 is built from 14 residues. V was trimmed by 3 bases and J by 7 bases, leaving 13 bases between them. CDR3 sequence reads: CASSFSRVGNEQFF. CDR3 DNA sequence: TGTGCCAGCAGTTTTTCTCGGGTGGGTAATGAGCAGTTCTTC.

This clonotype was seen only a few times. The chain links TRBV28 to TRBJ2-7, with D possibly matching TRBD1 (5 bases). CDR1 and CDR2 from the germline V gene are MDHEN and SYDVKM. The CDR3 sequence is 15 residues long. V lost 7 bases to trimming and J lost 5 bases, with 21 bases between them. The CDR3 nucleotides are TGTGCCAGCACCTTTGCAGGGTCGAGGTTGCACGAGCAGTACTTC. This encodes CASTFAGSRLHEQYF.

This clonotype showed up just a few times. The V and J genes are TRBV29-1 and TRBJ2-7, with TRBD1 matching over 8 bases. With V trimmed by 4 bases and J by 1 base, 9 bases remained unmatched. The V gene's germline CDR1 is SQVTM and CDR2 ANQGSEA. The CDR3 extends over 15 amino acids. The CDR3: CSVGTLDRGSYEQYF. Here the CDR3 DNA reads TGCAGCGTTGGGACCTTAGACAGGGGTTCCTACGAGCAGTACTTC.